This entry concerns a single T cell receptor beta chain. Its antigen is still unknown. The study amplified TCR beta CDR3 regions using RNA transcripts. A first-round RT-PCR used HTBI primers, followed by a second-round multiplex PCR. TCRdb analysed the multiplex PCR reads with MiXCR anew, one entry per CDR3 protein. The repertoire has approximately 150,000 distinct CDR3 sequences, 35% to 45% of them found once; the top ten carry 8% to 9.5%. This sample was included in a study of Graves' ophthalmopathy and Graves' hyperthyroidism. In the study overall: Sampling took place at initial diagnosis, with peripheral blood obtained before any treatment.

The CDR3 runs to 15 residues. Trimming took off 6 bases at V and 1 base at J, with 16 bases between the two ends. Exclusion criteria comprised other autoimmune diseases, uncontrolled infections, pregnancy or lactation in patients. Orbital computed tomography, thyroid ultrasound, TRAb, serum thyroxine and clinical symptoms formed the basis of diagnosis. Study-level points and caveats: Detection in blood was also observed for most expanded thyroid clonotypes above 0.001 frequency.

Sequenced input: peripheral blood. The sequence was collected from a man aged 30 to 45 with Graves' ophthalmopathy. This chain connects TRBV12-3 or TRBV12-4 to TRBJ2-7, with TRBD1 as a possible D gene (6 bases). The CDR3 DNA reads TGTGCCAGCAGCCAACACATCCAGGGGTCCTACGAGCAGTACTTC. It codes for CASSQHIQGSYEQYF.